Following are 16 T cell receptor beta chains from one sample sequenced in a study of response to subunit inactivated influenza vaccine. TCRdb reprocessed the RT-PCR reads with MiXCR, giving one entry per CDR3 protein. The data hold hundreds of thousands of distinct CDR3 sequences, with 11% to 15% observed a single time. The sample was PBMCs from blood, taken around two weeks before vaccination. Every receptor here comes from a man aged 50 or older who received an inactivated influenza vaccine.

This clonotype was seen at least ten times. V and J are TRBV12-3 or TRBV12-4 and TRBJ1-1; possibly TRBD1 for D (5 bases). V was shortened by 1 base and J by 5 bases, with 17 bases between the two germline ends. There are 16 residues in the CDR3. The CDR3 is CASSLGLSAGLTEAFF. CDR3 DNA sequence: TGTGCCAGCAGTTTAGGTTTGAGTGCAGGGCTGACTGAAGCTTTCTTT.

J is TRBJ2-2 and V is TRBV10-1; D is undetermined. The V end lost 3 bases, the J end lost 4 bases, and 18 bases lay between the germline ends. The CDR3 is made up of 17 amino acids. From germline, CDR1 is WNHNN and CDR2 SYGVQD (reference sequence). In DNA, the CDR3 is TGCGCCAGCAGTGACGCGCGGCTAGTGGAAGGCACCGGGGAGCTGTTTTTT. Translation gives CASSDARLVEGTGELFF.

This clonotype was counted many times. The chain recombines TRBV19 with TRBJ2-1; the D gene is possibly TRBD1 (6 bases). Germline V lookup: CDR1 LNHDA, CDR2 SQIVND (reference sequence). The CDR3 runs 16 residues. The V end lost 4 bases, the J end lost 0 bases, and 13 bases lay between the germline ends. The CDR3: CASSTEGQSSYNEQFF. The CDR3 DNA follows: TGTGCCAGTAGTACAGAAGGACAGAGCTCCTACAATGAGCAGTTCTTC.

V usage is TRBV11-3 and J usage is TRBJ2-1; 9 bases match TRBD1. This CDR3 has 15 residues. The V segment lost 1 base and the J segment 3 bases; nucleotides outside the gene matches: 1. Germline CDR1 is SGHNT and CDR2 is YENEEA. The CDR3, as DNA: TGTGCCAGCAGCTTAGCGACAGGGGGCTACAATGAGCAGTTCTTC. It yields the protein CASSLATGGYNEQFF.

The rearrangement uses TRBV18 and TRBJ1-4; D gene ambiguous. The V end was cut by 0 bases, the J end by 8 bases, with 10 bases between. The CDR3 covers 14 residues. Germline V lookup: CDR1 KGHSH, CDR2 LQKENI. In DNA, the CDR3 is TGTGCCAGCTCACCACCTTCCAACGGAGAAAAACTGTTTTTT. It encodes CASSPPSNGEKLFF.

The chain uses TRBV5-1 and TRBJ1-1, with D maybe TRBD1 (5 bases). Germline CDR1 and CDR2: SGHRS and YFSETQ. CDR3 length equals 16 residues. V was pared by 4 bases and J by 1 base, with 17 bases between. CDR3 in DNA: TGCGCCAGCAGCATTGGGGGTGTACCTGCGAACACTGAAGCTTTCTTT. This codes for CASSIGGVPANTEAFF.

CDR3 DNA: TGCGCCAGCAGCCACATTACAGGGGGCACTGAAGCTTTCTTT. As protein: CASSHITGGTEAFF. The rearrangement links TRBV5-1 to TRBJ1-1; 8 nucleotides align to TRBD1. This CDR3 has 14 residues. The V and J ends lost 4 bases and 4 bases, in that order; junction bases with no gene match: 6. The germline V gene encodes CDR1 SGHRS and CDR2 YFSETQ. Variable domain in full (rest from reference TRBV5-1 and TRBJ1-1): KAGVTQTPRYLIKTRGQQVTLSCSPISGHRSVSWYQQTPGQGLQFLFEYFSETQRNKGNFPGRFSGRQFSNSRSEMNVSTLELGDSALYLCASSHITGGTEAFFGQGTRLTVV.

The table lists this clonotype with a few counts. The chain couples TRBV10-3 to TRBJ2-7; D is possibly TRBD1 (6 bases). The germline gives CDR1 ENHRY, CDR2 SYGVKD. This CDR3 has 14 residues. V was cut by 2 bases and J by 5 bases, with 13 bases left in between. For the CDR3, the DNA is TGTGCCATCAGTGAGCTCAGGGGAGTAAACGAGCAGTACTTC. This codes for CAISELRGVNEQYF.

CDR3: CAWSGASWANTEAFF. CDR3 sequence (DNA): TGTGCCTGGAGCGGGGCCAGCTGGGCGAACACTGAAGCTTTCTTT. The rearrangement links TRBV30 to TRBJ1-1, with TRBD1 as a possible D gene (5 bases). Germline CDR1 and CDR2: GTSNPN and SVGIG (reference sequence). The V end was cut by 3 bases, the J end by 1 base, with 15 bases between. The CDR3 covers 15 residues.

This clonotype was observed a few times. A single base separates this from a much larger clone, so it may be a read error. The CDR3 loop is CAISDIYEQYF. CDR3 DNA: TGTGCCATCAGTGATATCTACGAGCAGTACTTC. The genes are TRBV10-3 and TRBJ2-7; no firm D call. With 3 bases removed from V and 3 bases from J, the gap between germline ends came to 3 bases. In germline, CDR1 is ENHRY, CDR2 SYGVKD. This CDR3 is built from 11 residues.

V gene TRBV4-1 combines with J gene TRBJ2-1, with D possibly being TRBD1 or TRBD2 (7 bases each). The germline V gene encodes CDR1 MGHRA and CDR2 YSYEKL. The CDR3 runs 19 residues. V dropped 3 bases and J dropped 1 base, with 22 bases sitting between them. The CDR3 bases are TGCGCCAGCAGCCATGGGGGGAGGGGGTACAGGGGATCCTACAATGAGCAGTTCTTC. It specifies CASSHGGRGYRGSYNEQFF.

The V call is TRBV28, the J call TRBJ2-1; 8 bases map to TRBD2. V lost 4 bases to trimming and J lost 4 bases; unmatched junction nucleotides: 9. The CDR3 sequence is 16 residues long. Germline CDR1 reads MDHEN; CDR2 reads SYDVKM. The CDR3 sequence is CASSSSGTRDYNEQFF. The CDR3 DNA follows: TGTGCCAGCAGTTCTTCCGGGACTAGGGATTACAATGAGCAGTTCTTC.

There are many counts of this clonotype. This rearrangement joins TRBV6-2 or TRBV6-3 to TRBJ2-2; 9 bases match TRBD2. The CDR3 runs to 14 residues. The junction had 5 bases not matched to a gene; V was cut back by 6 bases and J by 6 bases. Germline CDR1 and CDR2: MNHEY and SVGEGT. The CDR3 nucleotides read TGTGCCAGCAGCCGCGGGGGGGACGCCGGGGAGCTGTTTTTT. Translating gives CASSRGGDAGELFF.

Ten or more counts support this clonotype. V and J are TRBV5-1 and TRBJ2-3; 10 positions match TRBD1. From germline, CDR1 is SGHRS and CDR2 YFSETQ. CDR3 size: 18 residues. Trimming at V came to 1 base and at J to 1 base, leaving 9 bases not matched to a gene. The chain's CDR3 is CASSLIGTGDPGTDTQYF. In DNA form, the CDR3 reads TGCGCCAGCAGCTTGATTGGGACAGGGGACCCTGGCACAGATACGCAGTATTTT.

V and J are TRBV6-2 or TRBV6-3 and TRBJ2-7; 11 nucleotides line up with TRBD2. The CDR3 is 14 amino acids. Germline loops: CDR1 MNHEY, CDR2 SVGEGT. V shed 6 bases and J 7 bases; nucleotides not matched to a gene: 8. CDR3 sequence: CASSKGLAVREQYF. For the CDR3, the DNA is TGTGCCAGCAGCAAGGGACTAGCGGTCCGGGAGCAGTACTTC.

The table lists this clonotype with many counts. The CDR3 nucleotides read TGCAGTGCTGGGAGGACAGGGAGAGACACTGAAGCTTTCTTT. Translating gives CSAGRTGRDTEAFF. V usage is TRBV20-1 and J usage is TRBJ1-1, with 8 bases fitting TRBD1. The germline CDR1 and CDR2 sequences are DFQATT and SNEGSKA (reference sequence). The V segment lost 5 bases and the J segment 3 bases; nucleotides outside the gene matches: 8. The CDR3 extends over 14 amino acids.